One and the same sample provided the 30 T cell receptor beta chains below, sequenced in a study of chemoradiotherapy in HPV16-positive cancers (dated by TCRdb to 2021 to 2024). Preparation of the library involved the immunoSEQ multiplex PCR assay. TCRdb carries this immuneACCESS record with in-frame sequences only. Its versions omit some clonotypes, under half of them owing to an unresolved V gene in the studies checked, with the rest unexplained. The sample includes 25,000 to 40,000 clones, with roughly 87% observed a single time. The ten top clones hold about 3.1% of the sample. The specimen was blood, collected from a patient who underwent chemoradiotherapy. The receptors derive from a human donor with HPV-associated anogenital cancer.

The chain couples TRBV6-1 to TRBJ1-5, with 7 bases identical to TRBD1. Germline CDR1 MNHNS, CDR2 SASEGT. J lost 4 bases, V lost 6 bases, and 6 bases had no gene match. The CDR3 extends over 14 amino acids. Here the CDR3 DNA reads TGTGCCAGCAGAAAGACAGGGCGGAATCAGCCCCAGCATTTT. Translating it yields CASRKTGRNQPQHF.

The chain combines TRBV18 with TRBJ2-7; D is possibly TRBD1 (7 bases). Germline values: CDR1 KGHSH, CDR2 LQKENI. The ends were cut back, 6 bases at V and 2 bases at J, with 11 bases in the middle. There are 13 residues in the CDR3. In DNA form, the CDR3 reads TGTGCCAGCTCGCGGGACAGCACCTACGAGCAGTACTTC. Translating gives CASSRDSTYEQYF.

J is TRBJ2-1 and V is TRBV7-9; unclear D gene. The V gene's germline CDR1 is SEHNR and CDR2 FQNEAQ (reference sequence). The CDR3 is made up of 12 amino acids. Deletions cut 5 bases from V and 6 bases from J, with 8 bases between. The CDR3 DNA reads TGTGCCAGCAGCCGCTACCTCAATGAGCAGTTCTTC. It translates to CASSRYLNEQFF.

This clone was recorded a few times. V is TRBV6-5 and J is TRBJ2-2; D gene unclear. Trimming removed 2 bases from V and 6 bases from J, with 13 bases in between. The CDR3 extends over 15 amino acids. Germline values: CDR1 MNHEY, CDR2 SVGAGI. The CDR3 sequence: CASSYNPAGAGELFF. The CDR3 bases are TGTGCCAGCAGTTACAATCCGGCTGGGGCCGGGGAGCTGTTTTTT.

V is TRBV19 and J is TRBJ1-1; TRBD1 aligns across 7 bases. V dropped 3 bases and J dropped 3; count of bases not matched to a gene: 10. CDR1 is LNHDA, CDR2 SQIVND, per germline (reference sequence). CDR3 length: 16 residues. The CDR3 DNA sequence: TGTGCCAGTAGTATTACGAGGGGGCCCCAGTACACTGAAGCTTTCTTT. The encoded protein is CASSITRGPQYTEAFF.

By proportion, this clone is medium-sized. The CDR3 sequence is CATDQNRGQHTF. The CDR3 coding sequence is TGTGCCACCGATCAAAACAGGGGGCAACACACCTTC. The chain has TRBV19 and TRBJ1-2; 9 nucleotides agree with TRBD1. Germline V gives CDR1 LNHDA, CDR2 SQIVND (reference sequence). This CDR3 has 12 residues. With V trimmed by 10 bases and J by 12 bases, 12 bases remained unmatched.

V gene TRBV10-3 combines with J gene TRBJ2-2, with 10 bases aligning to TRBD2. Trimming at V came to 9 bases and at J to 6 bases, leaving 4 bases not matched to a gene. The CDR3 has 13 residues. Germline CDR1 is ENHRY and CDR2 is SYGVKD. The DNA of the CDR3 is TGTGCCATTTCTAGCGGGAGTCCCGGGGAGCTGTTTTTT. It encodes CAISSGSPGELFF.

The gene calls are TRBV2 and TRBJ2-3; 10 bases fit TRBD1. The germline V gene has CDR1 SNHLY and CDR2 FYNNEI. The J segment lost 5 bases and the V segment lost 6 bases, leaving 8 bases of the junction unmatched. The CDR3 contains 15 residues. DNA of the CDR3: TGTGCCAGCAGCCAATACCGGACAGGGGGAGATACGCAGTATTTT. This sequence encodes CASSQYRTGGDTQYF.

The chain carries TRBV5-1 and TRBJ2-2; D is uncertain. Germline V CDR1 and CDR2: SGHRS, YFSETQ. The V end lost 7 bases, the J end lost 4 bases, and 8 bases lay between the germline ends. This CDR3 is built from 12 residues. CDR3 in amino acids: CASRAGTGELFF. The CDR3 bases are TGCGCCAGCCGGGCCGGCACCGGGGAGCTGTTTTTT. The full variable domain, in which reference TRBV5-1 and TRBJ2-2 provide the parts outside the CDR3, is KAGVTQTPRYLIKTRGQQVTLSCSPISGHRSVSWYQQTPGQGLQFLFEYFSETQRNKGNFPGRFSGRQFSNSRSEMNVSTLELGDSALYLCASRAGTGELFFGEGSRLTVL.

The chain carries TRBV10-2 and TRBJ2-7; D uncertain. The CDR3 length is 13 residues. The germline gives CDR1 WSHSY, CDR2 SAAADI. Trimming left V 4 bases short and J 2 bases short, with 9 bases between. The CDR3 spells CASSVDGTYEQYF. CDR3 nucleotides: TGCGCCAGCAGTGTTGACGGTACCTACGAGCAGTACTTC.

V is TRBV11-3 and J is TRBJ2-3, with D unresolved. This CDR3 has 15 amino acids. Trimming left V 2 bases short and J 0 bases short, with 9 bases between. Germline V gives CDR1 SGHNT, CDR2 YENEEA. The DNA for the CDR3 is TGTGCCAGCAGCTTAAAACAACCTAGCACAGATACGCAGTATTTT. This sequence encodes CASSLKQPSTDTQYF.

J is TRBJ2-1 and V is TRBV11-2; D is unresolved. V was shortened by 1 base and J by 3 bases, with 4 bases between the two germline ends. Per germline, CDR1 SGHAT and CDR2 FQNNGV. CDR3 length: 13 amino acids. CDR3 residues: CASSLGLYNEQFF. DNA for the CDR3: TGTGCCAGCAGCTTAGGGCTCTACAATGAGCAGTTCTTC.

This chain connects TRBV7-2 to TRBJ2-7; 8 bases agree with TRBD1. There are 14 residues in the CDR3. CDR1 is SGHTA and CDR2 is FQGNSA in the germline V gene. Trimming cost V 3 bases and J 6 bases; bases outside gene matches: 7. The DNA for the CDR3 is TGTGCCAGCAGCTTCAAGCCAACAGGGGGCGAGCAGTACTTC. Amino acids: CASSFKPTGGEQYF.

The rearrangement links TRBV9 to TRBJ2-5; 8 bases line up with TRBD2. The CDR3 runs 14 residues. Germline-derived CDR1 and CDR2 are SGDLS and YYNGEE. The J segment lost 7 bases and the V segment lost 4 bases, leaving 9 bases of the junction unmatched. This chain's CDR3 is CASSPASGSWTQYF. The CDR3 DNA reads as TGTGCCAGCAGCCCCGCTAGCGGGTCGTGGACCCAGTACTTC.

The rearrangement links TRBV6-5 to TRBJ1-5, with D tentatively TRBD1 (5 bases). The V gene lost 6 bases and the J gene lost 6 bases, with 12 bases spanning the gap. This CDR3 comprises 13 residues. CDR1 and CDR2 from the germline V gene are MNHEY and SVGAGI. CDR3 nucleotides: TGTGCCAGCAGCCGCAGGGAGGGTCAGCCCCAGCATTTT. This codes for CASSRREGQPQHF.

This rearrangement joins TRBV9 to TRBJ2-2; D call uncertain. In germline, CDR1 is SGDLS, CDR2 YYNGEE. This CDR3 contains 18 residues. Trimming cost V 0 bases and J 2 bases, with 17 bases left between them. The CDR3 region has the DNA TGTGCCAGCAGCGTAGGGCCCGCCGCCCGGGCAAACACCGGGGAGCTGTTTTTT. It encodes CASSVGPAARANTGELFF.

The sample holds one count of this clone. This chain connects TRBV10-2 to TRBJ1-5; D uncertain. The V gene's germline CDR1 is WSHSY and CDR2 SAAADI. This CDR3 is built from 14 residues. Trimming stripped 2 bases from V and 4 bases from J, with 9 bases between. The DNA for the CDR3 is TGCGCCAGCAGTGAGGCAGCAGGTAATCAGCCCCAGCATTTT. Translation: CASSEAAGNQPQHF.

This chain links TRBV5-8 with TRBJ1-4; no firm D call. Per germline, CDR1 SGHTS and CDR2 YDEGEE. Trimming pared 5 bases from V and 8 bases from J, leaving 13 bases between. CDR3 size: 13 residues. The CDR3 region has the DNA TGTGCCAGCAGTCCCGCGGGGTTGGAAAAACTGTTTTTT. Residues: CASSPAGLEKLFF.

The chain combines TRBV6-1 with TRBJ2-3, with D hard to call. The V end lost 7 bases, the J end lost 7 bases, and 15 bases lay between the germline ends. This CDR3 is built from 13 residues. Germline lookup yields CDR1 MNHNS and CDR2 SASEGT. The chain's CDR3 is CASKHLSEYTQYF. DNA for the CDR3: TGTGCCAGCAAACACCTTTCGGAATATACGCAGTATTTT.

The rearrangement joins TRBV6-6 to TRBJ1-1; D might be TRBD1 (6 bases). V shed 5 bases and J shed 8 bases, with 15 bases lying between them. CDR1 is MNHNY and CDR2 is SVGAGI in the germline V gene (reference sequence). The CDR3 has 13 residues. CDR3 nucleotide sequence: TGTGCCAGCAGTCACAGGGAAGCATCCGAAGCTTTCTTT. Its translation: CASSHREASEAFF.

The chain employs TRBV9 and TRBJ2-7; D might be TRBD2 (6 bases). CDR1 is SGDLS, CDR2 YYNGEE, per germline. This CDR3 has 13 amino acids. V was clipped by 2 bases and J by 7 bases, with 13 bases between them. CDR3 DNA: TGTGCCAGCAGCGTCGGGACTCTAGGGGAGCAGTACTTC. Translating it yields CASSVGTLGEQYF.

This chain joins TRBV10-1 and TRBJ1-1; no firm D call. V was pared by 0 bases and J by 1 base, with 6 bases between. The germline CDR1 and CDR2 sequences are WNHNN and SYGVQD (reference sequence). CDR3 length: 14 residues. The CDR3 sequence: CASSESGKNTEAFF. CDR3 nucleotide sequence: TGCGCCAGCAGTGAGTCGGGGAAGAACACTGAAGCTTTCTTT.

The rearrangement joins TRBV19 to TRBJ1-2; 8 nucleotides align to TRBD1. Trimming cost V 5 bases and J 8 bases; bases outside gene matches: 7. The CDR3 loop spans 13 amino acids. The germline V gene has CDR1 LNHDA and CDR2 SQIVND (reference sequence). In DNA form, the CDR3 reads TGTGCCAGTAGTCCCAGGACAGGGAACGGCTACACCTTC. Translating gives CASSPRTGNGYTF.

For this clone: The germline gene is not matched at one end of the junction; a read error may be the cause. This chain's CDR3 is CASSLGQGAVYERYF. As DNA, the CDR3 is TGTGCCAGCAGCTTGGGGCAGGGGGCTGTCTACGAGCGGTACTTC. J is TRBJ2-7 and V is TRBV7-2; 8 bases are shared with TRBD1. The CDR3 contains 15 residues. The germline gives CDR1 SGHTA, CDR2 FQGNSA.

The J gene is TRBJ1-4, the V gene TRBV9, with D possibly TRBD1 on 5 matching bases. The germline V and J ends were trimmed by 4 bases and 8 bases, with 18 bases remaining between them. The CDR3 extends over 15 amino acids. The germline V gene has CDR1 SGDLS and CDR2 YYNGEE. CDR3 residues: CASSPQGSLEEKLFF. CDR3 coding DNA: TGTGCCAGCAGCCCCCAGGGTTCCTTAGAAGAAAAACTGTTTTTT.

This chain uses TRBV6-5 with TRBJ1-3; D not certain. Germline values: CDR1 MNHEY, CDR2 SVGAGI. CDR3 size: 13 residues. The germline V and J ends were trimmed by 8 bases and 4 bases, with 12 bases remaining between them. The CDR3 region has the DNA TGTGCCAGCCAGAGCGATTCCGGAAACACCATATATTTT. Translated: CASQSDSGNTIYF.

The chain joins TRBV5-5 to TRBJ2-5; TRBD1 is a possible D gene (6 bases). Germline V gene sequence: CDR1 SGHKS, CDR2 YYEKEE (reference sequence). Deletions cut 4 bases from V and 10 bases from J, with 17 bases between. CDR3 length: 13 residues. The CDR3, as DNA: TGTGCCAGCAGCCAATACAGGGTAGAAGACCAGTACTTC. It yields the protein CASSQYRVEDQYF. Based on the CDR3 plus reference TRBV5-5 and TRBJ2-5, the full variable domain is DAGVTQSPTHLIKTRGQQVTLRCSPISGHKSVSWYQQVLGQGPQFIFQYYEKEERGRGNFPDRFSARQFPNYSSELNVNALLLGDSALYLCASSQYRVEDQYFGPGTRLLVL.

This clone occurred once. This CDR3 is CASSTPGRYEQYF. DNA of the CDR3: TGTGCCAGTAGTACACCGGGGCGCTACGAGCAGTACTTC. The gene calls are TRBV19 and TRBJ2-7; the D call may be TRBD1 or TRBD2 (5 bases each). The V and J ends lost 4 bases and 3 bases respectively, with 10 bases between them. Germline V gene sequence: CDR1 LNHDA, CDR2 SQIVND (reference sequence). The CDR3 has 13 residues.

The chain carries TRBV6-1 and TRBJ2-7, with TRBD1 matching over 9 bases. The CDR3 consists of 14 residues. Germline CDR1 MNHNS, CDR2 SASEGT. With 1 base clipped from V and 2 bases from J, the junction kept 0 bases outside the gene matches. CDR3 DNA sequence: TGTGCCAGCAGTGAAGGACAGGGGGCCTACGAGCAGTACTTC. Translated, it gives CASSEGQGAYEQYF.

This clone was picked up one time. The gene calls are TRBV27 and TRBJ2-7; no firm D call. This CDR3 is built from 15 residues. Trimming removed 5 bases at V and 0 bases at J, with 14 bases between. Germline-derived CDR1 and CDR2 are MNHEY and SMNVEV (reference sequence). The CDR3 is CASSVSGSFSYEQYF. CDR3 DNA: TGTGCCAGCAGTGTCTCAGGTAGTTTCTCCTACGAGCAGTACTTC.